Sequencing of this TCR beta chain was carried out in a study of T cells in narcolepsy. Data came from immunoSEQ multiplex PCR; TCRdb stores just in-frame clones and leaves some out. The data contain under 30,000 clones, approximately 89% of them singletons. Germline lookup yields CDR1 SGHDN and CDR2 FVKESK. This CDR3 region has 14 residues. Trimming removed 7 bases from V and 2 bases from J; junction bases left unmatched: 2. The clonotype was recovered from a human donor with narcolepsy. The sample comprised CD45RA- memory CD4+ T cells from PBMCs. V gene TRBV14 combines with J gene TRBJ2-2; 9 bases map to TRBD2. CDR3 sequence reads: CASKRGANTGELFF. The CDR3 nucleotides read TGTGCCAGCAAGCGGGGGGCTAACACCGGGGAGCTGTTTTTT. Full variable domain (outside the CDR3, taken from reference TRBV14 and TRBJ2-2): EAGVTQFPSHSVIEKGQTVTLRCDPISGHDNLYWYRRVMGKEIKFLLHFVKESKQDESGMPNNRFLAERTGGTYSTLKVQPAELEDSGVYFCASKRGANTGELFFGEGSRLTVL.